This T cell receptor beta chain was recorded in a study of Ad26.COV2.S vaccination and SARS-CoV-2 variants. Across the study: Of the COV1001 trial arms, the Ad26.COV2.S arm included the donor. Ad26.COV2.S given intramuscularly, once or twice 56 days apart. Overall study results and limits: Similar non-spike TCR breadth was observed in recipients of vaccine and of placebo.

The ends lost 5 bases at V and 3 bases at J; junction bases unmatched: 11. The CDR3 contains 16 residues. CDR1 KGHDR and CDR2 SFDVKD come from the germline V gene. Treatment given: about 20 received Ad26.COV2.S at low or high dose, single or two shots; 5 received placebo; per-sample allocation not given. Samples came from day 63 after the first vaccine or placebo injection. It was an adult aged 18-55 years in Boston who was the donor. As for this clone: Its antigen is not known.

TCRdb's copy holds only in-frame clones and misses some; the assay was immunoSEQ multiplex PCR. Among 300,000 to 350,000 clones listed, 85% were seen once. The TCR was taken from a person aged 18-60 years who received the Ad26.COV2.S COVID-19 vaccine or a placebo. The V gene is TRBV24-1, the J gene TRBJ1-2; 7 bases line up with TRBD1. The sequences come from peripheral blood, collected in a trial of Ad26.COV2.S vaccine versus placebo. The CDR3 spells CATSGLIETGDYGYTF. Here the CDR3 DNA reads TGTGCCACCAGTGGCCTTATAGAAACAGGGGACTATGGCTACACCTTC.